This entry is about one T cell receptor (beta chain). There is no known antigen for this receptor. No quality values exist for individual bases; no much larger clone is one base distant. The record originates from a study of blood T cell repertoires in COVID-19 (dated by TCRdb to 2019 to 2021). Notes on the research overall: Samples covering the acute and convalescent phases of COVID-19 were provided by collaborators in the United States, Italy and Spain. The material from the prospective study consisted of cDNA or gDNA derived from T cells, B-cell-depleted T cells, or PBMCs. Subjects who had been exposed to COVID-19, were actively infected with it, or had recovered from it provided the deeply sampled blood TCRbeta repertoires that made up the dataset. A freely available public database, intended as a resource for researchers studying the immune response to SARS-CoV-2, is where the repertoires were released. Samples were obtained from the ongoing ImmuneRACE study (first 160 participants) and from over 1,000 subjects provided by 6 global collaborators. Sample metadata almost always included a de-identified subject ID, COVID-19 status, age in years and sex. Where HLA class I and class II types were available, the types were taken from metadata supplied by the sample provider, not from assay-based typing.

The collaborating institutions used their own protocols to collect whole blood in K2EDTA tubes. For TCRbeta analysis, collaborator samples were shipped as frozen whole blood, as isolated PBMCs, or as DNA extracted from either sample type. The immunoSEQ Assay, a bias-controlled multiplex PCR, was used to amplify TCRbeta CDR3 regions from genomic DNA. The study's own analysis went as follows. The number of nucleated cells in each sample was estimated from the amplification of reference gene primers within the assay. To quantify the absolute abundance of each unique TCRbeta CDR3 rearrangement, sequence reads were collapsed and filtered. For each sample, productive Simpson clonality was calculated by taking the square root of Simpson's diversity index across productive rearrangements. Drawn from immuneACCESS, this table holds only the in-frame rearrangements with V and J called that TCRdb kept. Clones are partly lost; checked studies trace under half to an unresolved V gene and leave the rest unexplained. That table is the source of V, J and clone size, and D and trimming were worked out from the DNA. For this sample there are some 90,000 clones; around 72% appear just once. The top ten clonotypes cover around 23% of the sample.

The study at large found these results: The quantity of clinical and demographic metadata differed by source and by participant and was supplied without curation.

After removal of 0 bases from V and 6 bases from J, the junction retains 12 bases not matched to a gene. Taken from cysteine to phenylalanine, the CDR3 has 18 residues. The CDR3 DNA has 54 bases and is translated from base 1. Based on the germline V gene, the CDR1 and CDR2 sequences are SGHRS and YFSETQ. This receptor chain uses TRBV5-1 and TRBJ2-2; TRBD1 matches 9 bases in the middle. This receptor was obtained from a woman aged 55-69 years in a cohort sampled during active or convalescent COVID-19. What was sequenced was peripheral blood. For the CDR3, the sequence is CASSLGLTRDRAPGELFF. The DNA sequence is TGCGCCAGCAGCTTGGGGCTAACCCGGGACAGGGCTCCCGGGGAGCTGTTTTTT.